This T cell receptor beta chain was identified during a study of shared T cell receptors in the human thymus. Only in-frame clones appear in the TCRdb table, and some are missing; sequencing was by immunoSEQ multiplex PCR. The sample lists hundreds of thousands of clones, roughly 86% occurring once. There are 18 residues in the CDR3. Unmatched junction bases numbered 20, after V lost 3 bases and J lost 7 bases. CDR1 and CDR2 from the germline V gene are LNHNV and YYDKDF (reference sequence). The same specimen was also included in a second study, on human thymus T cells. From that study: Thymic material originated from resections removed in the course of corrective heart surgery. Thymic and blood repertoires appeared to display a bias in their usage of V and J genes. What related research reported was that thymic repertoires overlapped highly among unrelated individuals.

The sequenced sample was thymocytes. The genes are TRBV15 and TRBJ2-7; 8 bases agree with TRBD1. This sequence originates from a boy younger than two with a congenital heart defect. The CDR3 is CATSSENRRDRLREEQYF. CDR3 nucleotides: TGTGCCACCAGCAGTGAAAACCGCCGGGACAGGCTCCGTGAAGAGCAGTACTTC. Drawing the rest from reference TRBV15 and TRBJ2-7, the complete variable domain is DAMVIQNPRYQVTQFGKPVTLSCSQTLNHNVMYWYQQKSSQAPKLLFHYYDKDFNNEADTPDNFQSRRPNTSFCFLDIRSPGLGDTAMYLCATSSENRRDRLREEQYFGPGTRLTVT.